A selection of T cell receptor beta chains follows, all from one sample in a study of control samples from healthy donors and cancer patients. Assay used: immunoSEQ multiplex PCR; TCRdb lists only in-frame clones, some missing. The repertoire includes over 100,000 clones, approximately 88% of them detected once, and around 3.3% sits in the top ten. Sample: blood. These receptors originate from a man between 35 and 55 years old in good health. Each CDR3 is given with its conserved first and last residue. Each record gives: clone size, D gene, CDR3 length, V gene, J gene, CDR3 DNA, CDR3 protein. The D gene is left open where the match is weak. Not all rows give a size; the values are once, few, many and, for expanded clones, a class.

>NA|TRBD1|14|TRBV11-2|TRBJ2-7
TGTGCCAGCAGCCCGGGACAGGGTTCCTACGAGCAGTACTTC
CASSPGQGSYEQYF
>NA|NA|14|TRBV28|TRBJ1-2
TGTGCCAGCAGTTTAGTAGGCCTTAACTATGGCTACACCTTC
CASSLVGLNYGYTF
>NA|NA|12|TRBV29-1|TRBJ2-7
TGCAGCGTCGGGGGTTTGGGACCCGAGCAGTACTTC
CSVGGLGPEQYF
>once|NA|16|TRBV2|TRBJ2-4
TGTGCCAGCAGGGAAGGGACCTCACGGGCCAAAAACATTCAGTACTTC
CASREGTSRAKNIQYF
>NA|NA|18|TRBV7-2|TRBJ2-6
TGTGCCAGCAGCCATCGGAGGGGGGTCAGCTCTGGGGCCAACGTCCTGACTTTC
CASSHRRGVSSGANVLTF
>NA|NA|14|TRBV9|TRBJ2-3
TGTGCCAGCAGCGTAAGAGGGTCCACAGATACGCAGTATTTT
CASSVRGSTDTQYF
>NA|NA|15|TRBV28|TRBJ2-3
TGTGCCAGCAGTTTCGCACAGCTAGGCACAGATACGCAGTATTTT
CASSFAQLGTDTQYF
>NA|NA|15|TRBV24-1|TRBJ2-3
TGTGCCACCAGTGATCCTCAGACTAGTAAGGCTACGCAGTATTTT
CATSDPQTSKATQYF
>once|TRBD1|15|TRBV4-1|TRBJ2-5
TGCGCCAGCAGCTATTCGGACAGGGGGCGGGAGACCCAGTACTTC
CASSYSDRGRETQYF
>NA|TRBD2|15|TRBV7-2|TRBJ2-1
TGTGCCAGCAGCTTAACTAGCGGGGGGTACAATGAGCAGTTCTTC
CASSLTSGGYNEQFF
>few|TRBD1|12|TRBV3-1/TRBV3-2|TRBJ2-7
TGTGCCAGCAGCCAGACACAGGGGGAGCAGTACTTC
CASSQTQGEQYF
>NA|TRBD2|16|TRBV9|TRBJ2-3
TGTGCCAGCAGCGTAGGAGCGGGGGATTTCACAGATACGCAGTATTTT
CASSVGAGDFTDTQYF
>NA|NA|13|TRBV30|TRBJ1-6
TGTGCCTGGGGGGCAGGGAACAATTCACCCCTCCACTTT
CAWGAGNNSPLHF
>NA|NA|15|TRBV11-3|TRBJ2-2
TGTGCCAGCAGCCCCGCCGCCGGGAACACCGGGGAGCTGTTTTTT
CASSPAAGNTGELFF
>NA|TRBD1|16|TRBV27|TRBJ1-1
TGTGCCAGCAACGCACAAGGGTGGTCGGACAGGAATGAAGCTTTCTTT
CASNAQGWSDRNEAFF
>NA|TRBD2|16|TRBV5-1|TRBJ2-3
TGCGCCAGCAGCCAATCCCGACTAGCGAACACAGATACGCAGTATTTT
CASSQSRLANTDTQYF
>NA|NA|11|TRBV9|TRBJ2-1
TGTGCCAGCAGCGTAGAGGATGAGCAGTTCTTC
CASSVEDEQFF
>NA|TRBD2|17|TRBV7-9|TRBJ2-1
TGTGCCAGCAGCCCTGGCTCACTAGCGGGGGTCTACAATGAGCAGTTCTTC
CASSPGSLAGVYNEQFF
>NA|NA|15|TRBV7-3|TRBJ2-2
TGTGCCAGCAGCTTAATGGCGGGGCCGACCGGGGAGCTGTTTTTT
CASSLMAGPTGELFF
>NA|NA|12|TRBV5-6|TRBJ2-1
TGTGCCAGCAGCTTGGGAGGGGGTGAGCAGTTCTTC
CASSLGGGEQFF
>NA|NA|11|TRBV20-1|TRBJ1-1
TGCAGTCCCAACCAGGGTTTTGAAGCTTTCTTT
CSPNQGFEAFF
>NA|TRBD1|16|TRBV11-2|TRBJ1-2
TGTGCCAGCAGCTCGGTCCCGGGACAGGGGGCGGTTGGCTACACCTTC
CASSSVPGQGAVGYTF